One and the same sample provided the 5 T cell receptor beta chains below, sequenced in a study of T cell repertoires in cytomegalovirus infection. TCRdb redid the calling of the reads with MiXCR, one entry per CDR3 protein. Here the sample spans roughly 630,000 distinct CDR3 sequences, roughly 24% being singletons. The sequencing sample was made of CD8+ T cells from PBMCs. The receptors here all came from a human donor in good health (CMV status not recorded). Some clones in this sample may be carry-over from other donors' samples.

This clonotype was seen a handful of times. The chain carries TRBV7-6 and TRBJ2-7; possible D gene TRBD1, 6 bases. The germline CDR1 and CDR2 sequences are SGHVS and FNYEAQ. The CDR3 has 16 residues. V was shortened by 6 bases and J by 2 bases, with 20 bases between the two germline ends. The CDR3 DNA sequence: TGTGCCAGCAGTAACAAACAGGGAAGGGGAACCTACGAGCAGTACTTC. This sequence encodes CASSNKQGRGTYEQYF.

This clonotype was seen more than once but under ten times. The V and J genes are TRBV2 and TRBJ2-3; D perhaps matches TRBD1 (6 bases). The V end lost 5 bases, the J end lost 3 bases, and 15 bases lay between the germline ends. The length of the CDR3 is 15 residues. Germline V gives CDR1 SNHLY, CDR2 FYNNEI. CDR3 protein: CASSPTGWATDTQYF. DNA for the CDR3: TGTGCCAGCAGTCCTACAGGGTGGGCAACAGATACGCAGTATTTT.

This clonotype was detected only once. An end of the junction does not agree with germline; a read error may underlie this. The V and J genes are TRBV4-1 and TRBJ2-3; 8 nucleotides line up with TRBD2. Germline assignment: CDR1 MGHRA and CDR2 YSYEKL. This CDR3 contains 15 residues. CDR3 bases: TGCGCCGGCAGCCCTCCGGGGGGGCGAGAAGATACGCAGTATTTT. Its translation: CAGSPPGGREDTQYF.

As for this clonotype: Sequence at one end of the junction differs from germline and may be a read error. The chain couples TRBV5-5 to TRBJ2-2; TRBD1 agrees at 9 bases. The CDR3 spans 15 residues. CDR1 and CDR2 (germline): SGHKS, YYEKEE (reference sequence). Here the CDR3 reads CASSAGQGTMGELLF. The CDR3 DNA follows: TGTGCCAGCAGCGCCGGACAGGGGACAATGGGGGAGCTGTTGTTT.

The chain has TRBV14 and TRBJ1-5, with 7 nucleotides matching TRBD1. CDR3 size: 13 residues. The germline gives CDR1 SGHDN, CDR2 FVKESK. J was trimmed by 5 bases and V by 5 bases; bases with no gene match: 3. The CDR3 nucleotides are TGTGCCAGCAGCAGGGGGCTATATCAGCCCCAGCATTTT. This translates into CASSRGLYQPQHF.